The source of this T cell receptor beta chain is a study of human T cells and chemical hapten exposure. Study-wide background: Per-sample TCR yields varied mainly from small pooled library volume differences.

With respect to this clonotype: Its antigen is as yet unknown.

The library attached unique molecular identifiers to individual cDNA molecules. In the authors' workflow: TCR counts had a median of about 92,000 per sample and spanned roughly 23,224 to 690,600. TCRdb used MiXCR to reprocess the 5' RACE reads, holding one entry per CDR3 protein. None of the V and J calls come from the authors' own analysis; TCRdb made them. The sample includes tens of thousands of distinct CDR3 sequences, roughly 8.4% of them seen just once. Regarding the study as a whole: High-frequency TCRs, those above 1 in 1000, stayed the same after DPC sensitization.

This CDR3 is 15 amino acids long. Germline V gene sequence: CDR1 SGHAT, CDR2 FQDESV (reference sequence). V dropped 1 base and J dropped 2; count of bases not matched to a gene: 3. Before extraction, the whole blood was not fractionated, and total RNA was taken from it. The clonotype originates from a male donor in good health. The chain is built from TRBV11-1 and TRBJ2-3; 7 bases align to TRBD2. CDR3 region: CASSLGAGPTDTQYF. For the CDR3, the DNA is TGTGCCAGCAGCTTAGGAGCGGGACCCACAGATACGCAGTATTTT.